The entry below gives a single TCR beta chain sequence along with its context. The record originates from a study of CD8 T cells in Susac syndrome. Study in general: When blood was drawn, patients with Susac syndrome were on intravenous immunoglobulin alone, on corticosteroids, or therapy-naive.

Random hexamers served to reverse transcribe about 0.5 to 1 ug RNA. TCRdb ran MiXCR on the immunoSEQ multiplex PCR reads and lists one entry per CDR3 protein. The sample carries 95,000 to 150,000 distinct CDR3 sequences, just under 95% recorded once. V lost 4 bases, J lost 2 bases, and 2 bases stayed unmatched. This CDR3 has 13 amino acids. Sequenced material: CD8+ T cells from PBMCs. The origin of this receptor is a human donor with Susac syndrome. The chain uses TRBV12-3 or TRBV12-4 and TRBJ2-7, with 7 bases matching TRBD2. The CDR3 region has the DNA TGTGCCAGCAGTTCTAGCGGCCCCTACGAGCAGTACTTC. Its protein product is CASSSSGPYEQYF.